The 18 T cell receptor beta chains listed next were all sequenced from one sample in a study of blood T cells in healthy people across ages. The use of a sample-barcoded 5' primer and a J-beta primer mix characterized a second PCR of about 7 to 12 cycles. TCRdb used MiXCR to reprocess the 5' RACE reads, holding one entry per CDR3 protein. This sample has approximately 900,000 distinct CDR3 sequences, with about 48% found just once. Sequenced input: blood. All receptors derive from a man aged 25-40 years in good health.

The rearrangement uses TRBV18 and TRBJ2-1; perhaps TRBD1 as D (6 bases). In germline, CDR1 is KGHSH, CDR2 LQKENI. Trimming stripped 2 bases from V and 9 bases from J, with 11 bases between. CDR3 length equals 13 residues. Here the CDR3 DNA reads TGTGCCAGCTCACCATCAGGGGAAGGTGAGCAGTTCTTC. Translating it yields CASSPSGEGEQFF.

This clonotype was found a few times. V gene TRBV20-1 combines with J gene TRBJ2-7; D remains ambiguous. The germline V gene encodes CDR1 DFQATT and CDR2 SNEGSKA (reference sequence). The CDR3 has 16 amino acids. V was pared by 0 bases and J by 2 bases, with 17 bases between. The CDR3 protein is CSAREATAKTTYEQYF. As DNA, the CDR3 is TGCAGTGCTAGAGAGGCAACGGCTAAAACCACCTACGAGCAGTACTTC.

The chain links TRBV29-1 to TRBJ2-3; 9 nucleotides align to TRBD2. Germline V gene sequence: CDR1 SQVTM, CDR2 ANQGSEA. The CDR3 spans 15 residues. V dropped 3 bases and J dropped 0; count of bases not matched to a gene: 4. CDR3 DNA: TGCAGCGTTGAGTCGGCGGGGGGGAGCACAGATACGCAGTATTTT. This encodes CSVESAGGSTDTQYF.

The chain combines TRBV6-5 with TRBJ2-4; either TRBD1 or TRBD2 may fit D (5 bases each). Looked up from germline, CDR1 is MNHEY and CDR2 is SVGAGI. Trimming left V 0 bases short and J 13 bases short, with 16 bases between. The length of the CDR3 is 14 residues. DNA of the CDR3: TGTGCCAGCAGTTACTCGGGGCGGACTTGGGAGCAGTACTTC. This encodes CASSYSGRTWEQYF.

This clonotype was found a few times. The chain has TRBV6-2 or TRBV6-3 and TRBJ2-3, with D possibly TRBD2 on 5 matching bases. The CDR3 sequence is 14 residues long. Trimming stripped 5 bases from V and 3 bases from J, with 12 bases between. CDR1 and CDR2 (germline): MNHEY, SVGEGT. CDR3 DNA: TGTGCCAGCAGTGCCCCCAGAGGGACAGATACGCAGTATTTT. Translation: CASSAPRGTDTQYF.

This rearrangement joins TRBV3-1 to TRBJ2-5; D unclear. The J call may be wrong; the DNA end is better matched by TRBJ2-7. Germline CDR1 and CDR2: LGHDT and YNNKEL (reference sequence). The CDR3 is 13 amino acids. This CDR3 is CASSLLKAREQYF. The CDR3 DNA is TGTGCCAGCAGTCTGCTTAAGGCGCGCGAGCAGTACTTC.

This chain uses TRBV28 with TRBJ2-1, with no clear D. The ends were cut back, 2 bases at V and 10 bases at J, with 15 bases in the middle. Germline V gives CDR1 MDHEN, CDR2 SYDVKM. The CDR3 extends over 14 amino acids. The CDR3 region is CASSLRPLPDEQFF. CDR3 coding DNA: TGTGCCAGCAGTTTAAGGCCCCTCCCGGACGAGCAGTTCTTC. Looking up the rest from reference TRBV28 and TRBJ2-1 gives the full variable domain: DVKVTQSSRYLVKRTGEKVFLECVQDMDHENMFWYRQDPGLGLRLIYFSYDVKMKEKGDIPEGYSVSREKKERFSLILESASTNQTSMYLCASSLRPLPDEQFFGPGTRLTVL.

The V and J genes are TRBV29-1 and TRBJ2-1; D possibly corresponds to TRBD1 (6 bases). Germline V gene sequence: CDR1 SQVTM, CDR2 ANQGSEA. The CDR3 loop spans 13 amino acids. Trimming took off 8 bases at V and 8 bases at J, with 19 bases between the two ends. CDR3 coding DNA: TGCAGCCCACTGAAGGGGGACACATATGAGCAGTTCTTC. Protein: CSPLKGDTYEQFF.

This clonotype was seen a few times. The chain uses TRBV6-2 or TRBV6-3 and TRBJ2-5, with TRBD1 matching over 8 bases. V lost 2 bases to trimming and J lost 2 bases; unmatched junction nucleotides: 4. The CDR3 contains 15 residues. CDR1 and CDR2 from the germline V gene are MNHEY and SVGEGT. This chain's CDR3 is CASSYRDRIQETQYF. CDR3 DNA sequence: TGTGCCAGCAGTTACAGGGACAGGATTCAAGAGACCCAGTACTTC.

DNA of the CDR3: TGTGCCAGCAGCCAAGAGATCGGGGAGCTCCATTATGGCTACACCTTC. This gives the protein CASSQEIGELHYGYTF. The rearrangement uses TRBV4-2 and TRBJ1-2, with D unclear. Germline loops: CDR1 LGHNA, CDR2 YNFKEQ. The ends were cut back, 0 bases at V and 5 bases at J, with 16 bases in the middle. The CDR3 loop spans 16 amino acids.

This chain links TRBV27 with TRBJ2-5, with a tentative D call TRBD2 (5 bases). Germline V lookup: CDR1 MNHEY, CDR2 SMNVEV (reference sequence). Between the trimmed V and J ends, which lost 9 bases and 7 bases, there was a span of 21 bases. The CDR3 is 14 amino acids. The DNA for the CDR3 is TGTGCCAGTTCCCCGTTCGGCCGTGAGGGGACCCAGTACTTC. Protein product: CASSPFGREGTQYF.

The chain employs TRBV4-1 and TRBJ2-1, with 7 bases lining up with TRBD1. The CDR3 spans 16 residues. Germline V lookup: CDR1 MGHRA, CDR2 YSYEKL. V lost 4 bases, J lost 4 bases, and 10 bases stayed unmatched. The DNA of the CDR3 is TGCGCCAGCAGCCTCACACAGGGGAAGCGGTACAATGAGCAGTTCTTC. Its translation is CASSLTQGKRYNEQFF.

The rearrangement links TRBV12-5 to TRBJ2-7, with 8 bases matching TRBD1. The junction had 7 bases not matched to a gene; V was cut back by 4 bases and J by 2 bases. The CDR3 extends over 15 amino acids. Germline loops: CDR1 LGHNT, CDR2 FRNRAP. The CDR3 nucleotides are TGTGCTAGTGGTTGCCTCGGGACAGGACCCTACGAGCAGTACTTC. Translation gives CASGCLGTGPYEQYF.

The rearrangement joins TRBV20-1 to TRBJ2-7; possible D gene TRBD1, 6 bases. Germline V gene sequence: CDR1 DFQATT, CDR2 SNEGSKA (reference sequence). The V end lost 3 bases, the J end lost 5 bases, and 20 bases lay between the germline ends. The CDR3 spans 15 residues. The CDR3 reads CSASRGEGRVNEQYF. DNA for the CDR3: TGCAGTGCTAGCAGGGGTGAGGGTCGGGTCAACGAGCAGTACTTC.

The chain joins TRBV12-3 or TRBV12-4 to TRBJ2-1; perhaps TRBD2 as D (6 bases). V lost 3 bases, J lost 6 bases, and 15 bases lay in between. This CDR3 is 15 amino acids long. The DNA for the CDR3 is TGTGCCAGCAGTTTGCGCAGGGACTCAGTCAATGAGCAGTTCTTC. Its protein is CASSLRRDSVNEQFF.

To note about this clonotype: A much larger clone differs from this one at a single base, so this may be a read error. CDR3 in DNA: TGTGCCAGCAGCGTAAACAGCCTCTATAATCCACCCCTCCACTTT. This encodes CASSVNSLYNPPLHF. The rearrangement joins TRBV7-2 to TRBJ1-6, with D uncertain. CDR1 SGHTA and CDR2 FQGNSA come from the germline V gene. The CDR3 sequence is 15 residues long.

The gene calls are TRBV4-3 and TRBJ2-3; a possible D gene is TRBD1 (6 bases). In germline, CDR1 is LGHNA, CDR2 YSLEER. V was clipped by 3 bases and J by 11 bases, with 9 bases between them. The CDR3 is 11 residues long. Written as DNA, the CDR3 is TGCGCCAGCAGCCAGGACAGAAGGCAGTATTTT. Residues: CASSQDRRQYF.

The rearrangement links TRBV10-2 to TRBJ2-5; possible D gene TRBD2, 6 bases. There are 13 residues in the CDR3. V was cut by 7 bases and J by 2 bases, with 11 bases left in between. The germline V gene has CDR1 WSHSY and CDR2 SAAADI. CDR3 DNA: TGCGCCAGCATGAGGACTATTCAAGAGACCCAGTACTTC. Its translation: CASMRTIQETQYF.